This T cell receptor (beta chain) originates from a study of blood T cell repertoires in COVID-19. Study-wide context: COVID-19 samples, acute and convalescent, were from the United States, Italy and Spain. T cells, B-cell-depleted T cells, or PBMCs supplied cDNA or gDNA.

Germline CDR1 reads MGHDK; CDR2 reads SYGVNS. The CDR3 is 15 residues long. Trimming removed 2 bases at V and 4 bases at J, with 14 bases between. Source study methods: By means of reference gene primer amplification, nucleated cell counts were estimated. Sequenced by immunoSEQ multiplex PCR; TCRdb stores in-frame clones only, minus some. Clone size and the V and J calls come from that table; the DNA yielded D and trimming. In the table there are approximately 230,000 clones, roughly 90% of which are singletons. Sequencing was performed on peripheral blood. This chain uses TRBV25-1 with TRBJ1-2, with D perhaps matching TRBD1 (5 bases). The sequence came from a young man who had recovered from COVID-19. CDR3 bases: TGTGCCAGCAGTGAACCCCCCAGGGTGGGCTATGGCTACACCTTC. Translation gives CASSEPPRVGYGYTF.